The TCR beta chain under discussion was sequenced for a study of T cell responses to AZD1222 COVID-19 vaccine. Study observations and caveats: In all cases, repertoires were sampled only after the peak T cell response. White British ancestry dominated among donors, who included more females, and clonal diversity was possibly underestimated. Baseline seropositives among AZD1222 recipients totaled only 6 or 7.

Here immunoSEQ multiplex PCR was the method, and the copy in TCRdb shows in-frame clones only, minus some. The profile covers 75,000 to 85,000 clones, with roughly 87% appearing a single time and roughly a quarter taken by the ten largest. Of note for this clone: Antigen: not known.

Source: peripheral blood, taken on day 0 of AZD1222 vaccination. This receptor was identified in an adult in good health.

This CDR3 is CASSPRGQGQGYTF. In DNA, the CDR3 is TGTGCCAGCAGTCCCCGAGGACAGGGCCAAGGCTACACCTTC. This sequence joins TRBV6-5 and TRBJ1-2; 8 bases map to TRBD1. J lost 8 bases, V lost 5 bases, and 10 bases had no gene match. The CDR3 extends over 14 amino acids. The germline V gene has CDR1 MNHEY and CDR2 SVGAGI.